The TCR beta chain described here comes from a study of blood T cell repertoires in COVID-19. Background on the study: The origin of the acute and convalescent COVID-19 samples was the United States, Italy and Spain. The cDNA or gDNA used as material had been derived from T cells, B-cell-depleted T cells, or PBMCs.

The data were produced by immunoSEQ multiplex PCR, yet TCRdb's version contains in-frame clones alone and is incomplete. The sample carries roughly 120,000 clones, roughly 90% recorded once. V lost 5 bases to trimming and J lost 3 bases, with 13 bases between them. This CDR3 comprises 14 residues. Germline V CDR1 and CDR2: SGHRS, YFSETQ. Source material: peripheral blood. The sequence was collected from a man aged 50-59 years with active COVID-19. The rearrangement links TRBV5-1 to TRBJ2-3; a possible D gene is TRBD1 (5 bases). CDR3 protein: CASRPTASTDTQYF. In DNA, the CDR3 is TGCGCCAGCAGGCCGACAGCATCGACAGATACGCAGTATTTT.